This TCR beta chain appears in the sequencing data of a study of blood T cell repertoires in COVID-19. About the study: PBMCs, B-cell-depleted T cells, or T cells provided the cDNA or gDNA that made up the material.

Those enrolled in Seattle joined during active infection and were followed longitudinally afterward. Deletions cut 1 base from V and 5 bases from J, with 6 bases between. This CDR3 is built from 14 residues. Germline loops: CDR1 SGHTA, CDR2 FQGTGA. This table comes from immunoSEQ multiplex PCR, and its TCRdb copy is limited to in-frame clones, with some not included. The sample contains 150,000 to 200,000 clones, around four fifths of which appear only once. This clone turned up a few times. The receptor was isolated from a woman between 70 and 85 years old with COVID-19, enrolled during active disease. The chain has TRBV7-3 and TRBJ1-6; a possible D gene is TRBD1 (5 bases). Sequencing was performed on peripheral blood. The CDR3 sequence: CASSLRGDNSPLHF. The CDR3 nucleotides read TGTGCCAGCAGCTTAAGGGGGGATAATTCACCCCTCCACTTT.